This TCR beta chain comes out of a study of breast tumors, draining lymph nodes, adjacent tissues. Study observations and caveats: Tumors had less TCR diversity than lymph nodes, more than nontumor tissue. The data were judged consistent with most tumor T cells coming from lymph node and expanding in tumor. Luminal-like breast cancer showed significantly greater tumor-nontumor repertoire similarity than basal-like breast cancer did. That most tumor T cells come from lymph nodes remained unproven.

To note about this clonotype: Antigen: not known.

TCRdb analysed the multiplex PCR reads with MiXCR anew, one entry per CDR3 protein. The sample lists 200,000 to 250,000 distinct CDR3 sequences, 34% occurring once. V was pared by 0 bases and J by 4 bases, with 13 bases between. The length of the CDR3 is 16 residues. Germline assignment: CDR1 MNHNY and CDR2 SVGAGI (reference sequence). The lymph nodes were axillary draining lymph nodes from breast cancer patients. The source material was axillary lymph node tissue. V and J are TRBV6-6 and TRBJ1-5; weak D call: TRBD1 (5 bases). The receptor comes from a female donor with breast cancer. Some clones in this sample may be carry-over from other donors' samples. CDR3 DNA: TGTGCCAGCAGTTACTCGAGTACGGGGGATAATCAGCCCCAGCATTTT. Its protein product is CASSYSSTGDNQPQHF.